A selection of T cell receptor beta chains follows, all from one sample in a study of siplizumab effects on memory and regulatory T cells. The data were produced by immunoSEQ multiplex PCR, yet TCRdb's version contains in-frame clones alone and is incomplete. The sample has 100,000 or so clones; roughly 92% are singletons. Sequenced sample: Tregs sorted from blood. These receptor sequences come from a human donor in good health. The CDR3 runs from the conserved cysteine through the conserved F or W. A D gene is named only where the DNA matches it firmly. Size tells how often a clone was seen (once, few, many) or the class of an expanded clone, and some rows leave it out.

NA	NA	TRBJ1-6	TRBV30	CAWAPDSVGNSPLHF	TGTGCCTGGGCGCCGGATAGCGTAGGGAATTCACCCCTCCACTTT
TRBD2	NA	TRBJ2-7	TRBV10-3	CAISDPRTSGSWNEQYF	TGTGCCATCAGTGACCCGAGGACTAGCGGGAGTTGGAACGAGCAGTACTTC
NA	NA	TRBJ1-4	TRBV29-1	CSAGRGEKLFF	TGCAGCGCGGGACGGGGTGAAAAACTGTTTTTT
TRBD1	NA	TRBJ2-5	TRBV5-1	CASTQGQPYETQYF	TGCGCCAGCACTCAGGGACAGCCTTATGAGACCCAGTACTTC
TRBD1	NA	TRBJ2-7	TRBV6-5	CASSRDSYEQYF	TGTGCCAGCAGTCGGGACAGCTACGAGCAGTACTTC
TRBD1	NA	TRBJ1-6	TRBV7-8	CASSLTTGQGNSPLHF	TGTGCCAGCAGCCTCACTACAGGACAGGGGAATTCACCCCTCCACTTT
NA	NA	TRBJ2-2	TRBV4-1	CASRVDRNTGELFF	TGCGCCAGCCGCGTGGACAGGAACACCGGGGAGCTGTTTTTT
NA	once	TRBJ2-1	TRBV18	CASSRQDLAHEQFF	TGTGCCAGCTCACGTCAGGATCTAGCCCATGAGCAGTTCTTC
NA	NA	TRBJ2-2	TRBV11-3	CASSLSFGAGELFF	TGTGCCAGCAGCTTGAGTTTTGGCGCCGGGGAGCTGTTTTTT
NA	NA	TRBJ1-2	TRBV15	CATSSPLDRLWYGYTF	TGTGCCACCAGCAGCCCTTTAGATAGGTTATGGTATGGCTACACCTTC
TRBD1	NA	TRBJ2-5	TRBV6-1	CASSSSRGWETQYF	TGTGCCAGCAGTTCTTCCAGGGGGTGGGAGACCCAGTACTTC
NA	NA	TRBJ1-1	TRBV12-2	CASRCGPDTEAFF	TGTGCAAGTCGCTGCGGCCCGGACACTGAAGCTTTCTTT
NA	NA	TRBJ1-5	TRBV4-1	CASSQGTTSNQPQHF	TGCGCCAGCAGCCAAGGGACCACGAGCAATCAGCCCCAGCATTTT
TRBD1	NA	TRBJ1-1	TRBV19	CASSENRGLGTEAFF	TGTGCCAGTAGTGAAAACAGGGGGCTCGGGACTGAAGCTTTCTTT
NA	NA	TRBJ1-1	TRBV10-3	CAIRGDSLHTEAFF	TGTGCCATCAGGGGCGATTCGCTTCACACTGAAGCTTTCTTT
NA	NA	TRBJ1-2	TRBV19	CASTRQGYGYTF	TGTGCCAGTACGAGGCAGGGATATGGCTACACCTTC
NA	NA	TRBJ1-2	TRBV18	CASSPPNGRGYTF	TGTGCCAGCTCACCACCGAACGGCCGAGGCTACACCTTC
NA	NA	TRBJ2-5	TRBV15	CATSREYGEIGETQYF	TGTGCCACCAGCAGAGAATACGGAGAGATAGGAGAGACCCAGTACTTC
NA	NA	TRBJ2-1	TRBV5-4	CASSLARNGTEQFF	TGTGCCAGCAGCTTGGCCAGGAACGGAACTGAGCAGTTCTTC
NA	NA	TRBJ2-1	TRBV5-4	CASSLAAISLNNEQFF	TGTGCCAGCAGCTTGGCTGCTATATCTCTAAACAATGAGCAGTTCTTC
NA	NA	TRBJ2-1	TRBV27	CASIDVNFNEQFF	TGTGCCAGCATCGATGTCAATTTCAATGAGCAGTTCTTC
NA	NA	TRBJ1-1	TRBV9	CASSRSQRVGAFF	TGTGCCAGCAGCCGAAGCCAGAGAGTAGGAGCTTTCTTT
TRBD2	NA	TRBJ2-3	TRBV10-1	CASSGGRVADTQYF	TGCGCCAGCAGTGGCGGGAGGGTAGCAGATACGCAGTATTTT
NA	NA	TRBJ2-3	TRBV7-9	CASSPRLGQRLPSTDTQYF	TGTGCCAGCAGCCCCCGTCTAGGACAGAGACTTCCTAGCACAGATACGCAGTATTTT
TRBD2	NA	TRBJ2-5	TRBV5-1	CASSLAGDQETQYF	TGCGCCAGCAGCTTAGCGGGAGATCAAGAGACCCAGTACTTC
NA	once	TRBJ2-7	TRBV5-1	CASSTGQTPGKYF	TGCGCCAGCAGCACGGGGCAAACGCCCGGGAAGTACTTC
TRBD2	NA	TRBJ2-7	TRBV6-6	CASSRKSGRVSYEQYF	TGTGCCAGCAGTCGTAAAAGCGGGAGGGTCTCCTACGAGCAGTACTTC
TRBD1	once	TRBJ2-3	TRBV14	CASSPQTGHSTDTQYF	TGTGCCAGCAGCCCACAGACAGGGCACAGCACAGATACGCAGTATTTT
TRBD1	NA	TRBJ2-2	TRBV11-1	CASSLHKGTGGTGELFF	TGTGCCAGCAGCTTACATAAAGGGACAGGGGGCACCGGGGAGCTGTTTTTT
NA	NA	TRBJ2-3	TRBV5-1	CASQAYADTQYF	TGCGCCAGCCAAGCTTACGCAGATACGCAGTATTTT
NA	NA	TRBJ1-4	TRBV7-9	CASSFGKGGILLEKLFF	TGTGCCAGCAGCTTCGGTAAAGGGGGGATTTTGCTTGAAAAACTGTTTTTT
NA	NA	TRBJ2-1	TRBV5-1	CASSLNAVVEFF	TGCGCCAGCAGCCTAAATGCAGTTGTGGAGTTCTTC
NA	NA	TRBJ2-7	TRBV4-2	CASSRGGYEQYF	TGTGCCAGCAGCCGAGGAGGCTACGAGCAGTACTTC
NA	NA	TRBJ2-7	TRBV5-5	CASSYSTYEQYF	TGTGCCAGCAGCTACAGCACCTACGAGCAGTACTTC
TRBD2	NA	TRBJ2-1	TRBV30	CAWTGTSGTYNEQFF	TGTGCCTGGACCGGGACTAGCGGGACTTACAATGAGCAGTTCTTC
NA	NA	TRBJ2-3	TRBV18	CASLRGTSIDTQYF	TGTGCCAGTCTCCGCGGGACCAGCATCGATACGCAGTATTTT
NA	NA	TRBJ2-7	TRBV7-8	CASSFHLGQGKREQYF	TGTGCCAGCAGCTTCCATCTCGGTCAAGGAAAGCGCGAGCAGTACTTC
NA	once	TRBJ2-7	TRBV27	CASSASHPSYEQYF	TGTGCCAGCAGTGCTAGCCACCCCTCCTACGAGCAGTACTTC
NA	NA	TRBJ1-2	TRBV15	CATSHSRRWYGYTF	TGTGCCACCAGCCATTCTAGGAGGTGGTATGGCTACACCTTC
TRBD2	NA	TRBJ2-2	TRBV27	CASSFGRATGELFF	TGTGCCAGCAGTTTTGGGAGGGCCACCGGGGAGCTGTTTTTT
NA	NA	TRBJ2-3	TRBV27	CASSFSPQNTQYF	TGTGCCAGCAGTTTTTCGCCGCAGAATACGCAGTATTTT
TRBD1	NA	TRBJ2-5	TRBV29-1	CSVWPTGTGGQTQYF	TGCAGCGTTTGGCCGACCGGGACAGGAGGACAGACCCAGTACTTC
NA	NA	TRBJ2-4	TRBV6-1	CASSAGQTQNIQYF	TGTGCCAGCAGTGCTGGACAGACCCAAAACATTCAGTACTTC
NA	once	TRBJ2-3	TRBV7-9	CASSRRGTGHVTDTQYF	TGTGCCAGCAGCCGAAGGGGGACTGGGCACGTCACAGATACGCAGTATTTT
NA	NA	TRBJ2-7	TRBV5-6	CASSFFMVLHSYEQYF	TGTGCCAGCAGCTTTTTCATGGTTCTCCACTCCTACGAGCAGTACTTC
TRBD1	NA	TRBJ2-7	TRBV5-6	CASSATGGLFHEQYF	TGTGCCAGCAGCGCGACAGGGGGTTTGTTCCACGAGCAGTACTTC
NA	NA	TRBJ2-1	TRBV5-1	CASSSRDQQFF	TGCGCCAGCAGCTCAAGGGACCAGCAGTTCTTC
TRBD2	few	TRBJ2-7	TRBV19	CASKRTSVYEQYF	TGTGCCAGCAAACGGACTAGCGTCTACGAGCAGTACTTC
NA	NA	TRBJ1-1	TRBV5-4	CASSLDGRTRIEAFF	TGTGCCAGCAGCTTGGATGGGCGAACGCGCATCGAAGCTTTCTTT